Listed below are T cell receptor beta chains from one sample, sequenced in a study of cytomegalovirus exposure and HLA in healthy donors. Profiled with immunoSEQ multiplex PCR; TCRdb holds only in-frame clones, not every one. Seen here are roughly 93,000 clones, about 80% observed once, and the top ten hold about 0.5%. The specimen sequenced was PBMCs. Receptors originate from a man aged 30-40 years in good health and CMV-seronegative. CDR3s include the opening cysteine and the closing phenylalanine or tryptophan. Not every row has a clone size; where given, it reads once, few, many or a size class.

V,size,CDR3
TRBV6-5,-,CASSGWTSTSEAFF
TRBV6-5,-,CASSCGLAAGYEQYF
TRBV5-1,-,CASSLAGTNSADTQYF
TRBV19,-,CASSPRDGGYEQYF
TRBV13,-,CASSTGTSGGETQYF
TRBV6-6,few,CASSHWDRGTDGYTF
TRBV7-8,-,CASSLEGGRTLLNTEAFF
TRBV2,-,CASRYQTGINYGYTF
TRBV6-1,-,CASRRVPSTDTQYF
TRBV25-1,-,CASSDLKSNTEAFF
TRBV28,-,CASRIQGVVEAFF
TRBV9,once,CASSREGGNYGYTF
TRBV2,-,CASQRQGRETQYF
TRBV29-1,-,CSVINRDGFYEQYF
TRBV7-6,-,CASSLSSGGLAEADEQFF
TRBV5-6,-,CASSLERGTGIADYGYTF
TRBV4-2,-,CASSQEFLDRVDEQYF
TRBV25-1,-,CASSDNGLLGDQPQHF
TRBV11-2,few,CASATGDFNEKLFF
TRBV7-9,once,CASSLATDLDTQYF
TRBV19,-,CASIDTGRTEAFF
TRBV10-2,once,CASRGDRVLTEAFF
TRBV7-9,-,CASSPDRAYEQYF
TRBV5-4,-,CASSFYSLGGAFF
TRBV5-1,-,CASRGSSGNTIYF
TRBV15,-,CATSRGVQGGNTEAFF
TRBV7-3,-,CASSLGGDTDTQYF
TRBV11-3,-,CASSLGRSSNEQFF
TRBV6-5,-,CASSRTGTGETQYF
TRBV10-3,-,CAISESFVGGGAYNEQFF
TRBV6-1,few,CASSELGTGTNYGYTF
TRBV6-6,-,CASSYRFGQGLYEQYF
TRBV6-1,-,CASSESPQQGTDTQYF
TRBV6-5,-,CASTTGQGDTEAFF
TRBV2,-,CASTTGSSYEQYF
TRBV7-9,-,CSSSPGGRWKTEAFF